The present TCR beta chain was sequenced within a study of cytomegalovirus exposure and HLA in healthy donors. Notes on the study in general: Prior analysis indicated that the majority of TCR beta V segments exhibited productivity approximately 90% or approximately 30% of the time. In a later analysis, TCR beta V- and J-gene trimming was associated with a missense DCLRE1C variant.

For this clone: Its target is unknown.

The PCR employed 60 Vbeta primers together with 13 Jbeta primers. Only in-frame clones appear in the TCRdb table, and some are missing; sequencing was by immunoSEQ multiplex PCR. Seen here are about 140,000 clones, about 80% observed once, and the top ten hold 2.2%. The CDR3 consists of 16 residues. Germline lookup yields CDR1 MNHEY and CDR2 SMNVEV (reference sequence). V lost 5 bases to trimming and J lost 4 bases; unmatched junction nucleotides: 10. The clonotype originates from a man between 25 and 39 years old in good health and CMV-seronegative. The rearrangement uses TRBV27 and TRBJ2-3; 9 positions agree with TRBD2. The sequencing sample was made of PBMCs. The CDR3 coding sequence is TGTGCCAGCAGTACCGCGGGAGGGCCCCCGGCAGATACGCAGTATTTT. This codes for CASSTAGGPPADTQYF.